Listed below are T cell receptor beta chains from one sample, sequenced in a study of OX40 agonist ivuxolimab in advanced cancers. Libraries were prepared by immunoSEQ multiplex PCR; TCRdb keeps only in-frame clonotypes and omits some of them. The profile covers tens of thousands of clones, with more than 85% appearing a single time and around 18% taken by the ten largest. Source: CD4+ or CD8+ T cells sorted from blood, taken in a trial of the OX40 agonist ivuxolimab. The source is an adult with an advanced solid tumor such as melanoma, head and neck, liver or kidney cancer. Both conserved end residues are part of each CDR3. The order of the fields is V gene, D gene, clone size, J gene, CDR3 DNA, CDR3 protein. The D gene is left open where the match is weak. Part of the rows lack a size; the others show once, few, many or a class for expanded clones.

TRBV6-5	NA	once	TRBJ2-1	TGTGCCAGCAGACGAGAGAACAATGAGCAGTTCTTC	CASRRENNEQFF
TRBV28	TRBD1	NA	TRBJ2-3	TGTGCCAGCCCGGGACAGGGGGCAACTAGCACAGATACGCAGTATTTT	CASPGQGATSTDTQYF
TRBV6-1	TRBD1	few	TRBJ2-7	TGTGCCAGCAGTGAGGGACAGGGGCCCTCCTACGAGCAGTACTTC	CASSEGQGPSYEQYF
TRBV27	NA	few	TRBJ2-1	TGTGCCAGCAGGGGGTTGGGGGAGAATGAGCAGTTCTTC	CASRGLGENEQFF
TRBV6-5	NA	NA	TRBJ2-2	TGTGTCAGGGCCGGGACGGCGAACACCGGGGAGCTGTTTTTT	CVRAGTANTGELFF
TRBV28	NA	NA	TRBJ2-7	TGTGCCAGCAGTTACCTAAAGGACGAGCAGTACTTC	CASSYLKDEQYF
TRBV13	NA	NA	TRBJ2-3	TGTGCCAGCAGCGACCGAGGAGATACGCAGTATTTT	CASSDRGDTQYF
TRBV29-1	NA	few	TRBJ1-2	TGCAGCGCTGCAGGTTTAGGTGGCTACACCTTC	CSAAGLGGYTF
TRBV6-6	NA	NA	TRBJ1-5	TGTGCCAGCAGGATCAGTACAGGGTATCAGCCCCAGCATTTT	CASRISTGYQPQHF
TRBV11-2	TRBD1	NA	TRBJ2-5	TGTGCCAGCAGGGGACAGCCATTCCCTCAAGAGACCCAGTACTTC	CASRGQPFPQETQYF
TRBV10-3	TRBD1	NA	TRBJ2-2	TGTGCCACCGTGCCGGGACAGGGGCCTAACACCGGGGAGCTGTTTTTT	CATVPGQGPNTGELFF
TRBV6-1	NA	NA	TRBJ1-4	TGTGCCAGCAGTAACGGGATAGAGATCGCAAAACTGTTTTTT	CASSNGIEIAKLFF
TRBV11-3	TRBD1	NA	TRBJ1-2	TGTGCCAGCAGTTTGGGACAGGGTGAAGGCTACACCTTC	CASSLGQGEGYTF
TRBV10-3	NA	NA	TRBJ2-2	TGTGCCATCATGTCCCTTGAGCCCACCGGGGAGCTGTTTTTT	CAIMSLEPTGELFF
TRBV7-6	NA	NA	TRBJ1-2	TGTGCCAGCAGCTTATCGTCCACAGGCGACTATGGCTACACCTTC	CASSLSSTGDYGYTF
TRBV5-1	NA	NA	TRBJ2-1	TGCGCCAGCAGCTTGTACTTGATTGGTGAGCAGTTCTTC	CASSLYLIGEQFF
TRBV5-4	NA	NA	TRBJ2-7	TGTGCCAGCAGCCCTCGCTGGGATGAGCAGTACTTC	CASSPRWDEQYF